This TCR beta chain originates from a study of technical replicates of blood from four donors. This table comes from immunoSEQ multiplex PCR, and its TCRdb copy is limited to in-frame clones, with some not included. The sample holds tens of thousands of clones, 85% to 95% seen once. This sequence was found in a human donor in good health. Material for sequencing was T cells isolated from PBMCs.

The CDR3 DNA sequence: TGCGCCAGCGGCCCCGACAGCCAAGAGACCCAGTACTTC. This gives the protein CASGPDSQETQYF. The gene calls are TRBV10-2 and TRBJ2-5; a possible D gene is TRBD1 (5 bases). V lost 8 bases and J 1 base, leaving 11 bases between the germline ends. Germline values: CDR1 WSHSY, CDR2 SAAADI. The CDR3 length is 13 residues.